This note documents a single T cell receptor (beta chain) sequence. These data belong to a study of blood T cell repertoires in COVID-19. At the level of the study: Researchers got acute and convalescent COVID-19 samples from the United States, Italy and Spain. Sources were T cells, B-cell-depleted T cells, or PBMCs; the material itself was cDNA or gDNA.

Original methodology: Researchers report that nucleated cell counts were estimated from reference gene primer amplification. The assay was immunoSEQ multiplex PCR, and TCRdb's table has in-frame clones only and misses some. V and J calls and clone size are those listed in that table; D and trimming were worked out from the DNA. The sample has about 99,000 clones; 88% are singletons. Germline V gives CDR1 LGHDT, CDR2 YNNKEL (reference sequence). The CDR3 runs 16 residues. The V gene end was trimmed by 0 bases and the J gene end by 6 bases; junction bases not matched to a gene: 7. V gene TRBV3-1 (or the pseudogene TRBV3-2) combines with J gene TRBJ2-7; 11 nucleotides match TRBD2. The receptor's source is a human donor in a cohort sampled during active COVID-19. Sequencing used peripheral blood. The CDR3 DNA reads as TGTGCCAGCAGCCAAGAGGCCCTAGCGGGGGGTCGCGAGCAGTACTTC. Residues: CASSQEALAGGREQYF.